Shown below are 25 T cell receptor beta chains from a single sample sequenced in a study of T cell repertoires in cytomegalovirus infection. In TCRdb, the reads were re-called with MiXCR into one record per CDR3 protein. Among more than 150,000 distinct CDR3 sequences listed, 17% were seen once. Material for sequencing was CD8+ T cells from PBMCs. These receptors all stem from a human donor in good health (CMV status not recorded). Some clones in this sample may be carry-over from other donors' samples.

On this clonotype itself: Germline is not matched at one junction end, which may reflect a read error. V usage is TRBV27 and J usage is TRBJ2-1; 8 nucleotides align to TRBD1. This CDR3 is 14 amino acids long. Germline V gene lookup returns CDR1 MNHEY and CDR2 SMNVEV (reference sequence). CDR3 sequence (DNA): TGTGCCAGCCGTTTGGGAGGACAGGGCAATGAGCAGTTCTTC. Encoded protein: CASRLGGQGNEQFF.

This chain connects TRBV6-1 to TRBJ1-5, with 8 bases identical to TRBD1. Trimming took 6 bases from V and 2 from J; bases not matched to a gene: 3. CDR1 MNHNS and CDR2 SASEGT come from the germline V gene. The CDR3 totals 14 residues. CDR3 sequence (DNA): TGTGCCAGCAGACGGGGACAGGGCAATCAGCCCCAGCATTTT. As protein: CASRRGQGNQPQHF.

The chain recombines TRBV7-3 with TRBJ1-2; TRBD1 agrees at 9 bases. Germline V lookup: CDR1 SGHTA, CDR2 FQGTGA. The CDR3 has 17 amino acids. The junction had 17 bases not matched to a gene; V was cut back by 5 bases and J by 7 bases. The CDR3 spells CASSLLTPGTGFGGYTF. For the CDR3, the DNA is TGTGCCAGCAGCCTCCTTACCCCCGGGACAGGGTTCGGTGGCTACACCTTC.

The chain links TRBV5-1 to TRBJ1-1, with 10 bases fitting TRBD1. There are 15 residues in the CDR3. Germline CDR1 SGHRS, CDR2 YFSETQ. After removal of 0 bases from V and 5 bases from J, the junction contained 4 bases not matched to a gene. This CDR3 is CASSLGDRGQTEAFF. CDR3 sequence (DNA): TGCGCCAGCAGCTTGGGGGACAGGGGTCAGACTGAAGCTTTCTTT.

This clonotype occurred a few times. CDR3 sequence (DNA): TGCGCCAGCAGCCAAGGAGGGGGACAGGGGGCGCGTGGCTACACCTTC. Encoded protein: CASSQGGGQGARGYTF. V usage is TRBV4-3 and J usage is TRBJ1-2; 12 bases align to TRBD1. Germline CDR1 is LGHNA and CDR2 is YSLEER. V lost 1 base, J lost 7 bases, and 7 bases stayed unmatched. The CDR3 sequence is 16 residues long.

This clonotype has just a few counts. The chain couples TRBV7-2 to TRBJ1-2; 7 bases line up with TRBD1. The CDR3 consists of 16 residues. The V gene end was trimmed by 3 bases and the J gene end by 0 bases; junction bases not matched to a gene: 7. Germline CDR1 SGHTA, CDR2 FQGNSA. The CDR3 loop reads CASSLGLGTANYGYTF. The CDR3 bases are TGTGCCAGCAGCTTGGGGCTGGGGACAGCTAACTATGGCTACACCTTC.

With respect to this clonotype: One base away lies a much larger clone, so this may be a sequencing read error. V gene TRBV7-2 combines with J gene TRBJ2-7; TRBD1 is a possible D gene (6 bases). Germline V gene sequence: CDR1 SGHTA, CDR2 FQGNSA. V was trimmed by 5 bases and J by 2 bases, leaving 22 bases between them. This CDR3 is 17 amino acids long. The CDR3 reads CASSLQGSVLAPYEQYF. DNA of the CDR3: TGTGCCAGCAGCCTCCAGGGGTCCGTACTCGCCCCCTACGAGCAGTACTTC.

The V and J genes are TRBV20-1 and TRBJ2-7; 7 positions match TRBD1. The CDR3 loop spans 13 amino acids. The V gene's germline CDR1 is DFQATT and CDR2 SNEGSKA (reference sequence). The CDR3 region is CSGMGQNFYEQYF. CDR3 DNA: TGCAGCGGTATGGGACAGAACTTTTACGAGCAGTACTTC.

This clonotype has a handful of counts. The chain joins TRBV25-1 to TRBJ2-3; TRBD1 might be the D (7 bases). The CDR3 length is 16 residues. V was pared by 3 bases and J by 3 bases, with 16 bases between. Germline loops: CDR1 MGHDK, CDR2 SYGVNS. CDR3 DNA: TGTGCCAGCAGTGATTCGGAGGGGGCGGAGACAGATACGCAGTATTTT. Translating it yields CASSDSEGAETDTQYF. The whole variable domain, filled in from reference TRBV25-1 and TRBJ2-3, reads EADIYQTPRYLVIGTGKKITLECSQTMGHDKMYWYQQDPGMELHLIHYSYGVNSTEKGDLSSESTVSRIRTEHFPLTLESARPSHTSQYLCASSDSEGAETDTQYFGPGTRLTVL.

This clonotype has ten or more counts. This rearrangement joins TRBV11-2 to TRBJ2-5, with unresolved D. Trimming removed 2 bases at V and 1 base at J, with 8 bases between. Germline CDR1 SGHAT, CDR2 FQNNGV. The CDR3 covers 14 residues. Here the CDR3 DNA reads TGTGCCAGCAGCTTAACCCTGACCCAAGAGACCCAGTACTTC. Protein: CASSLTLTQETQYF.

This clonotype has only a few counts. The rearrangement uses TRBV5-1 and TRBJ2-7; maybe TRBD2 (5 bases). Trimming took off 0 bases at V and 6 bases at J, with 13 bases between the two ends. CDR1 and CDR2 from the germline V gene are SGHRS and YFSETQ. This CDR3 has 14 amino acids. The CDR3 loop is CASSLELENVEQYF. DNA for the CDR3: TGCGCCAGCAGCTTGGAACTAGAAAACGTCGAGCAGTACTTC.

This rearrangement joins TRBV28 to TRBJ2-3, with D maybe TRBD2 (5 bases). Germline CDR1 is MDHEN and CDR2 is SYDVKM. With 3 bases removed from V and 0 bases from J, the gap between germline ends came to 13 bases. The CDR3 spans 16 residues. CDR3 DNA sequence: TGTGCCAGCAGTTTGTCAGCGGAAACTAGCACAGATACGCAGTATTTT. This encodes CASSLSAETSTDTQYF.

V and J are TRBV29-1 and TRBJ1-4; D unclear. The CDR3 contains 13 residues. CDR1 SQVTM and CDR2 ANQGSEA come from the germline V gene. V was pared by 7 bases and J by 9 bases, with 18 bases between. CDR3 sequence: CSATSSGWKKLFF. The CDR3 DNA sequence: TGCAGCGCCACAAGCTCGGGGTGGAAAAAACTGTTTTTT.

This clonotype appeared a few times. Here the CDR3 reads CASSLDNGHTQYF. CDR3 in DNA: TGTGCCAGCAGCTTGGATAACGGACATACGCAGTATTTT. The gene calls are TRBV7-8 and TRBJ2-3; D is unclear. Trimming shortened V by 3 bases and J by 7 bases, and 11 bases separated the two germline ends. The CDR3 totals 13 residues. The germline V gene encodes CDR1 SGHVS and CDR2 FQNEAQ.

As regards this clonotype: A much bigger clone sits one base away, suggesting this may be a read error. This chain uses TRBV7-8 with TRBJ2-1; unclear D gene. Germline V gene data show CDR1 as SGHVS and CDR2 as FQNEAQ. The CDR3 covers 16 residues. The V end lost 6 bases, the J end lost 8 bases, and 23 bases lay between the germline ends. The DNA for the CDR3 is TGTGCCAGCAGTCCCTCTGGGTCTCGCGTGATCTATGAGCAGTTCTTC. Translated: CASSPSGSRVIYEQFF.

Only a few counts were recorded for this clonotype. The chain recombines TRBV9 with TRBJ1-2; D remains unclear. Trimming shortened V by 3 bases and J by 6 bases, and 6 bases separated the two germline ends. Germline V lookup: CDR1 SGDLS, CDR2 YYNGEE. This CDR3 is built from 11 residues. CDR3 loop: CASSARDGYTF. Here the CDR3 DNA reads TGTGCCAGCAGCGCGAGGGATGGCTACACCTTC.

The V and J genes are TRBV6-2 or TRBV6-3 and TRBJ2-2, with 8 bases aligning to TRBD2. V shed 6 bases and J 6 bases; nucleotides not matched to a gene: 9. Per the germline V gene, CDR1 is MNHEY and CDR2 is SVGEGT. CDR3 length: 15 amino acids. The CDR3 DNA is TGTGCCAGCAGATCTCCGGGAGGGAGGGCCGGGGAGCTGTTTTTT. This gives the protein CASRSPGGRAGELFF.

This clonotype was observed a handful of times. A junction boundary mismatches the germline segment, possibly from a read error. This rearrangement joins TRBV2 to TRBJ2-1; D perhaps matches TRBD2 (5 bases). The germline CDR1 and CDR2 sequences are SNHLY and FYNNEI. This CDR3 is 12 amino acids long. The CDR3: CARGPNSREQFF. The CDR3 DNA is TGTGCCAGAGGGCCCAATTCGAGGGAGCAGTTCTTT.

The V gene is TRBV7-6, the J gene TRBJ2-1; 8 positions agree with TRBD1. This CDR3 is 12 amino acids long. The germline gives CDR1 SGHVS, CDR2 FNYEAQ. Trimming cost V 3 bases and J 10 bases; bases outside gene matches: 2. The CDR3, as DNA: TGTGCCAGCAGCTTCGGACAGGGAGAGCAGTTCTTC. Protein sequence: CASSFGQGEQFF.

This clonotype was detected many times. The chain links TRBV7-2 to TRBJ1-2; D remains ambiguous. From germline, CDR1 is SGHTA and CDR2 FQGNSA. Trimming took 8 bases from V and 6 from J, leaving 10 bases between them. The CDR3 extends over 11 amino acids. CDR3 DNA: TGTGCCAGCGGAACTGGCAATGGCTACACCTTC. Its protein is CASGTGNGYTF.

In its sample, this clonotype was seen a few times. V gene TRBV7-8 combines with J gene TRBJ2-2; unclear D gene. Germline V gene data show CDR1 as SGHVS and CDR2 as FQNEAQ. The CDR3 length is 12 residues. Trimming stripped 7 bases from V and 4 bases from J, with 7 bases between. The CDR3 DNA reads TGTGCCAGCATCCTGACCACCGGGGAGCTGTTTTTT. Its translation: CASILTTGELFF.

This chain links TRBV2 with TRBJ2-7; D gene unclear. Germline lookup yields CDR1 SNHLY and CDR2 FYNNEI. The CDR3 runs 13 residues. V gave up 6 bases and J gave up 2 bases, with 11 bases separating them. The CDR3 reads CASSEEIAYEQYF. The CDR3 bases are TGTGCCAGCAGCGAGGAGATCGCCTACGAGCAGTACTTC.

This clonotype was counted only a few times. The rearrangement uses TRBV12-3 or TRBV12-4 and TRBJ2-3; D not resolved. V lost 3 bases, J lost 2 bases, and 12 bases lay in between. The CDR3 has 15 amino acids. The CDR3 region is CASSFLARSTDTQYF. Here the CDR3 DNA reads TGTGCCAGCAGTTTTTTGGCCCGATCCACAGATACGCAGTATTTT.

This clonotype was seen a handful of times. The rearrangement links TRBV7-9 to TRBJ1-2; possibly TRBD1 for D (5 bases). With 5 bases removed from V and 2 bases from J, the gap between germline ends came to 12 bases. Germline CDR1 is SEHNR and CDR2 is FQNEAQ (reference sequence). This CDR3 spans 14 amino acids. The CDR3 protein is CASSAVGPNYGYTF. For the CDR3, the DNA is TGTGCCAGCAGCGCCGTGGGACCCAACTATGGCTACACCTTC. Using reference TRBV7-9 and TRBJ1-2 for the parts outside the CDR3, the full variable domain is DTGVSQNPRHKITKRGQNVTFRCDPISEHNRLYWYRQTLGQGPEFLTYFQNEAQLEKSRLLSDRFSAERPKGSFSTLEIQRTEQGDSAMYLCASSAVGPNYGYTFGSGTRLTVV.

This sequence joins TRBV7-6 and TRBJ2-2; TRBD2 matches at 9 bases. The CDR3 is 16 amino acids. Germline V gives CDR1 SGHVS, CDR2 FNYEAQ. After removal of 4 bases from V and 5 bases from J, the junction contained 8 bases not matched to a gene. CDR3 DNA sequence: TGTGCCAGCAGCTCACCTCGGAGCGGGGGGACCGGGGAGCTGTTTTTT. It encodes CASSSPRSGGTGELFF.